This is a list of T cell receptor beta chains from one sample in a study of T-cell reconstitution after alpha-beta-depleted transplantation in children. MiXCR, applied by TCRdb to the PCR reads, yields one record per CDR3 protein. The sample consists of around 96,000 distinct CDR3 sequences, 9% to 15% of them appearing once. This material consisted of PBMCs from the stem cell graft donor, taken from the stem cell graft. These receptors all stem from a human donor who donated a stem cell graft to a child with inherited bone marrow failure. CDR3s include the opening cysteine and the closing phenylalanine or tryptophan. A D gene is named only where the DNA matches it firmly. Clone size is stated in some rows and not others, as once, few, many or a class when expanded.

D | length | size | J | V | DNA | CDR3
. | 11 | many | TRBJ1-1 | TRBV29-1 | TGCAGCTGGGTCAGGAACACTGAAGCTTTCTTT | CSWVRNTEAFF
. | 14 | many | TRBJ2-7 | TRBV7-2 | TGTGCCAGCAGCTTAGTATCGGGGCGACACGAGCAGTACTTC | CASSLVSGRHEQYF
. | 16 | many | TRBJ1-3 | TRBV5-1 | TGCGCCAGCAGCTTGGACCCGGTCTTGGGTGGAAACACCATATATTTT | CASSLDPVLGGNTIYF
. | 16 | many | TRBJ1-5 | TRBV12-3/TRBV12-4 | TGTGCCAGCAGTTTCGCTTCAGGTTTTAGCAATCAGCCCCAGCATTTT | CASSFASGFSNQPQHF
. | 14 | many | TRBJ2-3 | TRBV5-5 | TGTGCCAGCAGTAGGGCCCCGAGCACAGATACGCAGTATTTT | CASSRAPSTDTQYF
TRBD1 | 20 | many | TRBJ2-1 | TRBV7-2 | TGTGCCAGCAGTGTGAAGGGGGCGGGCGGCCTGCCGGCCGGCTACAATGAGCAGTTCTTC | CASSVKGAGGLPAGYNEQFF
. | 16 | many | TRBJ2-7 | TRBV5-5 | TGTGCCAGCAGCTTGGCTTCTACGGGGATCTCCTACGAGCAGTACTTC | CASSLASTGISYEQYF
. | 14 | many | TRBJ2-2 | TRBV20-1 | TGCAGTGCTTCCTCGGTTCAGAACACCGGGGAGCTGTTTTTT | CSASSVQNTGELFF
. | 15 | many | TRBJ2-7 | TRBV9 | TGTGCCAGCAGCGTAGGTCAGTGGGGTACCTACGAGCAGTACTTC | CASSVGQWGTYEQYF
TRBD1 | 14 | many | TRBJ1-5 | TRBV20-1 | TGCAGTGCTGGGCGGGACAGCATTTTTCAGCCCCAGCATTTT | CSAGRDSIFQPQHF
. | 16 | many | TRBJ1-1 | TRBV5-1 | TGCGCCAGCAGCTCGCCTCGGACGGGAATGAACACTGAAGCTTTCTTT | CASSSPRTGMNTEAFF
TRBD2 | 18 | many | TRBJ2-5 | TRBV11-2 | TGTGCCAGCAGCCTCGGGTGGGCTGGCGGGGGGTCTCAAGAGACCCAGTACTTC | CASSLGWAGGGSQETQYF
. | 14 | many | TRBJ1-5 | TRBV5-1 | TGCGCCAGCAGCCCTTTGGGGGGCCATCAGCCCCAGCATTTT | CASSPLGGHQPQHF
TRBD1 | 15 | many | TRBJ2-1 | TRBV5-1 | TGCGCCAGCAGCTTTAGCGTGCAGGGGGAGAGTGAGCAGTTCTTC | CASSFSVQGESEQFF
TRBD2 | 18 | many | TRBJ2-2 | TRBV7-2 | TGTGCCAGCAGCTTCGTTGATAGCGGGACGTGGGGCACCGGGGAGCTGTTTTTT | CASSFVDSGTWGTGELFF
. | 15 | many | TRBJ1-1 | TRBV5-1 | TGCGCCAGCAGCTTGACCCTGGGGGGGTCCACTGAAGCTTTCTTT | CASSLTLGGSTEAFF
. | 11 | many | TRBJ1-2 | TRBV4-3 | TGCGCCAGCAGCCAAGGAATGGGCTACACCTTC | CASSQGMGYTF
. | 14 | many | TRBJ1-1 | TRBV5-1 | TGCGCCAGCAGCTTCAGCGGGGCGGACACTGAAGCTTTCTTT | CASSFSGADTEAFF
. | 15 | many | TRBJ1-5 | TRBV7-2 | TGTGCCAGCAGCTTAGATACAAGCCGGAATCAGCCCCAGCATTTT | CASSLDTSRNQPQHF
TRBD2 | 17 | many | TRBJ2-1 | TRBV5-1 | TGCGCCAGCAGCCTGACTAGCGGGGGGGTATATTACAATGAGCAGTTCTTC | CASSLTSGGVYYNEQFF
TRBD1 | 22 | many | TRBJ2-3 | TRBV5-1 | TGCGCCAGCAGCTTGGGACCGGGACAGGGGAAATCGTTTTCATTAAGCACAGATACGCAGTATTTT | CASSLGPGQGKSFSLSTDTQYF
TRBD1 | 14 | many | TRBJ2-3 | TRBV7-2 | TGTGCCAGCAGCTTGAACAGGGGGCATGATACGCAGTATTTT | CASSLNRGHDTQYF
. | 16 | many | TRBJ2-2 | TRBV24-1 | TGTGCCACCAGTTCGAGGAGTAACCTGAACACCGGGGAGCTGTTTTTT | CATSSRSNLNTGELFF
. | 21 | many | TRBJ1-6 | TRBV27 | TGTGCCAGCATCCTGCGTTTTCGTCGGGACATACCGAGCTCCTATAATTCACCCCTCCACTTT | CASILRFRRDIPSSYNSPLHF
TRBD2 | 17 | many | TRBJ2-7 | TRBV20-1 | TGCAGTGCTAGAGATGTGCAGCGGGGGTCGAGCTCCTACGAGCAGTACTTC | CSARDVQRGSSSYEQYF
TRBD2 | 17 | . | TRBJ2-1 | TRBV11-3 | TGTGCCAGCAGCCCAGGGCCCGCTAGCGGTTCCTACAATGAGCAGTTCTTC | CASSPGPASGSYNEQFF
. | 13 | many | TRBJ2-7 | TRBV28 | TGTGCCAGCAGTCAGACACCTACCTACGAGCAGTACTTC | CASSQTPTYEQYF
TRBD1 | 15 | once | TRBJ2-4 | TRBV20-1 | TGCAGTGCTAGAGGTTGGACAGGTGGTTTCAGCATTCAGTACTTC | CSARGWTGGFSIQYF
. | 13 | many | TRBJ1-2 | TRBV5-6 | TGTGCCAGCAGCTTGGAGCTGAAATATGGCTACACCTTC | CASSLELKYGYTF
TRBD1 | 14 | many | TRBJ2-3 | TRBV12-3/TRBV12-4 | TGTGCCAGCACTCCGGGACAGAGCACAGATACGCAGTATTTT | CASTPGQSTDTQYF
TRBD2 | 16 | many | TRBJ2-1 | TRBV28 | TGTGCCAGCAGCCCTAATCCGGGACTAAACTACAATGAGCAGTTCTTC | CASSPNPGLNYNEQFF
TRBD2 | 16 | . | TRBJ2-7 | TRBV4-2 | TGTGCCAGCAGCCAAGAGGAAACTAGCGGGAGCTACGAGCAGTACTTC | CASSQEETSGSYEQYF
. | 14 | many | TRBJ2-3 | TRBV24-1 | TGTGCCACCAGTGACCGATTTTGGGGAGATGCGCAGTATTTT | CATSDRFWGDAQYF
TRBD1 | 15 | many | TRBJ1-5 | TRBV19 | TGTGCCAGTAGTTGGAGGGGGCTAGAAAATCAGCCCCAGCATTTT | CASSWRGLENQPQHF
. | 13 | few | TRBJ1-5 | TRBV10-3 | TGTGCCATCAGCTCAAATAAGAATCAGCCCCAGCATTTT | CAISSNKNQPQHF
. | 13 | many | TRBJ1-1 | TRBV5-1 | TGCGCCAGCAGCCCAGAATTTGGGGCTGAAGCTTTCTTT | CASSPEFGAEAFF
. | 12 | many | TRBJ2-7 | TRBV29-1 | TGCAGCGCGGATGACAGCTCCTACGAGCAGTACTTC | CSADDSSYEQYF
TRBD1 | 16 | many | TRBJ2-2 | TRBV5-1 | TGCGCCAGCAGCTTAAGACAGGGGGCGTACACCGGGGAGCTGTTTTTT | CASSLRQGAYTGELFF
TRBD1 | 13 | many | TRBJ2-5 | TRBV5-1 | TGCGCCAGCACCGAGACAGGGTGGGAGACCCAGTACTTC | CASTETGWETQYF
TRBD2 | 17 | many | TRBJ2-1 | TRBV5-1 | TGCGCCAGCAGCTTGGGACTAGCGGAAAGCTCCTACAATGAGCAGTTCTTC | CASSLGLAESSYNEQFF
. | 13 | many | TRBJ2-1 | TRBV12-3/TRBV12-4 | TGTGCCAGCAGTCTTTTGGGAATCGGCCCTTTGATCTTC | CASSLLGIGPLIF
. | 14 | few | TRBJ2-3 | TRBV28 | TGTGCCACCTCTTCTGGGGGGCGGTCAGATACGCAGTATTTT | CATSSGGRSDTQYF
. | 14 | many | TRBJ1-5 | TRBV7-2 | TGTGCCAGCAGCCGAGGGGGAGGGAATCAGCCCCAGCATTTT | CASSRGGGNQPQHF
. | 12 | . | TRBJ1-1 | TRBV7-8 | TGTGCCAGCAGCCCACCAATATCTGAAGCTTTCTTT | CASSPPISEAFF
TRBD1 | 14 | many | TRBJ2-3 | TRBV5-1 | TGCGCCAGCAGCACACAGGGGCGCACAGATACGCAGTATTTT | CASSTQGRTDTQYF
TRBD1 | 14 | many | TRBJ1-2 | TRBV20-1 | TGCAGTGCTTTCAATCCCGACAGGGACTATGGCTACACCTTC | CSAFNPDRDYGYTF
. | 13 | many | TRBJ2-1 | TRBV29-1 | TGCAGCGTGGTAGCACAGACCTACAATGAGCAGTTCTTC | CSVVAQTYNEQFF
. | 13 | many | TRBJ1-2 | TRBV29-1 | TGCAGCGTTGATCGCGACCACTTGGGTGGCTACACCTTC | CSVDRDHLGGYTF
TRBD1 | 14 | many | TRBJ2-3 | TRBV27 | TGTGCCAGCAGATCGGGACAGGGATTGGGCACGCAGTATTTT | CASRSGQGLGTQYF
TRBD1 | 11 | many | TRBJ2-2 | TRBV29-1 | TGCAGCGCAGGGACAGGGGGGGAGCTGTTTTTT | CSAGTGGELFF
. | 17 | many | TRBJ1-2 | TRBV4-3 | TGCGCCAGCAGCCAAGCCCAAGAGAGCATAAAGGGGCATGGCTACACCTTC | CASSQAQESIKGHGYTF